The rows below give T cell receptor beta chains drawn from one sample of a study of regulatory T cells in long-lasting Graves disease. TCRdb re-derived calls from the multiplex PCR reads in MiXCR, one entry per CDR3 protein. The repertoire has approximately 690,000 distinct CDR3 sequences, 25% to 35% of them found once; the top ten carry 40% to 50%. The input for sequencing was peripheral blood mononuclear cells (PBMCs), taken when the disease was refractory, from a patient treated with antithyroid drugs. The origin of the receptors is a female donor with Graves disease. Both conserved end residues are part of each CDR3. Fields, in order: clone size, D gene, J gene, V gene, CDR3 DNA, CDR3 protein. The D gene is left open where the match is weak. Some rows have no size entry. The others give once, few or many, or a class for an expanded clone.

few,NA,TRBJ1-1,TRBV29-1,TGCAGCGTTGAAGAGTGGGGGCGTTTCACTGAAGCTTTCTTT,CSVEEWGRFTEAFF
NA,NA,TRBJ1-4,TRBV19,TGTGCCAGTACGCAACCAGGGTTAGAAGAAAAACTGTTTTTT,CASTQPGLEEKLFF
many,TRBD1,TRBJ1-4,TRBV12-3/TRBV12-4,TGTGCCAGCAGTCTCGGACAGGGGGAGAGTGAAAAACTGTTTTTT,CASSLGQGESEKLFF
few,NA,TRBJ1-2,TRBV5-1,TGCGCCAGCAGCTTGGGGGGCATCTCGGCGGGCTACACCTTC,CASSLGGISAGYTF
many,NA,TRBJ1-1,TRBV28,TGTGCCAGCAGTTTATCGCCCCGGATGAACACTGAAGCTTTCTTT,CASSLSPRMNTEAFF
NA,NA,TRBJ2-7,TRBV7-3,TGTGCCAGCAGCTTAGTGGGGCTGGGGGAGCAGTACTTC,CASSLVGLGEQYF
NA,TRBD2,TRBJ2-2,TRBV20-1,TGCAGTGCCAGGACTAGCGGAAAAGCGAACACCGGGGAGCTGTTTTTT,CSARTSGKANTGELFF
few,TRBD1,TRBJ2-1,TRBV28,TGTGCCAGCAGTTCAACGGACAGGGGGCATCGCAATGAGCAGTTCTTC,CASSSTDRGHRNEQFF
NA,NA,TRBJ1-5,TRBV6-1,TGTGCCAGCAGTGAATTTCAGGGAACCGGTCAGCCCCAGCATTTT,CASSEFQGTGQPQHF
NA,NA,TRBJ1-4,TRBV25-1,TGTGCCAGCAGGGATCGGCCCGGATCGGGTGAAAAACTGTTTTTT,CASRDRPGSGEKLFF
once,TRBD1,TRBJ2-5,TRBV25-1,TGTGCCAGCATCGGGACAGGGGGCATGGGCGAGACCCAGTACTTC,CASIGTGGMGETQYF
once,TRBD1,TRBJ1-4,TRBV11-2,TGTGCCAGCAGCCCAGGGACAGGGGGCGCAACTAATGAAAAACTGTTTTTT,CASSPGTGGATNEKLFF
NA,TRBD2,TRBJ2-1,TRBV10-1,TGCGCCAGCAGTGATGGACTAGCGGGGAATGAGCAGTTCTTC,CASSDGLAGNEQFF
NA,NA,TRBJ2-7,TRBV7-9,TGTGCCAGCAGCTTGGACAGCACCTCCTACGAGCAGTACTTC,CASSLDSTSYEQYF
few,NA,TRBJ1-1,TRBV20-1,TGCAGTGCTATCAAGACAGCGAGGACTGAAGCTTTCTTT,CSAIKTARTEAFF
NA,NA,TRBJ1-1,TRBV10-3,TGTGCCATCAGGCCCGGGGAGGGGACCACTGAAGCTTTCTTT,CAIRPGEGTTEAFF
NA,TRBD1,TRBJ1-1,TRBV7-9,TGTGCCAGCAGCTCCCCACCAACCGGGACAGGGACCGGAAACACTGAAGCTTTCTTT,CASSSPPTGTGTGNTEAFF
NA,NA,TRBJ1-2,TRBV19,TGTGCCAGTAGTATAAAGTACGAGGAGGGCTACACCTTC,CASSIKYEEGYTF
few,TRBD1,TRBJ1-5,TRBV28,TGTGCCAGCAGTACCCACCTAAGGACAGGGAAACAGCCCCAGCATTTT,CASSTHLRTGKQPQHF
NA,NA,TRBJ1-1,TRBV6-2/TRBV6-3,TGTGCCAGCAGCGAGGAAGGCTTGGACACTGAAGCTTTCTTT,CASSEEGLDTEAFF
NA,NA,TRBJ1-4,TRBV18,TGTGCCAGCTCACCACCCTCAGGAAGTAGAGAAAAACTGTTTTTT,CASSPPSGSREKLFF
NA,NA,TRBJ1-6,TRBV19,TGTGCCAGTAGTATAGGGCTTCATTCACCCCTCCACTTT,CASSIGLHSPLHF
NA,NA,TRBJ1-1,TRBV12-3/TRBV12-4,TGTGCCAGCAGTTATAGAGGGCACCCCCGAGACACTGAAGCTTTCTTT,CASSYRGHPRDTEAFF
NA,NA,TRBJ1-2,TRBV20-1,TGCAGTGCGGCACCGACAGGACACGTATATGGCTACACCTTC,CSAAPTGHVYGYTF
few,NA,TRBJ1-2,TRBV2,TGTGCCACTTCTAGGCCTCGGGTTAACTATGGCTACACCTTC,CATSRPRVNYGYTF
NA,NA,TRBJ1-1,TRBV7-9,TGTGCCAGCAGCCCGCTATCGATCATGAACACTGAAGCTTTCTTT,CASSPLSIMNTEAFF
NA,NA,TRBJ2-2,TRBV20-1,TGCAGTGCTAGGTCCCTAGGGGGAGGGAACACCGGGGAGCTGTTTTTT,CSARSLGGGNTGELFF
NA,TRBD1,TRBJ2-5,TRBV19,TGTGCCAGTACCCTGGACAGGGCACAAGAGACCCAGTACTTC,CASTLDRAQETQYF
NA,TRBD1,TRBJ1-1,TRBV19,TGTGCCAGTAGGGGACAGCTAATGAACACTGAAGCTTTCTTT,CASRGQLMNTEAFF
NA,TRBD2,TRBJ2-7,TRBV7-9,TGTGCCAGCAGCCGCTCCCTAGCGGGCGAGAACGAGCAGTACTTC,CASSRSLAGENEQYF
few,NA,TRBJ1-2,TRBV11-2,TGTGCCAGCACCCAAGGACAGACGGTATATGGCTACACCTTC,CASTQGQTVYGYTF
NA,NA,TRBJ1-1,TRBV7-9,TGTGCCAGCAGCCCCGGGTTAGTTGAAGCTTTCTTT,CASSPGLVEAFF
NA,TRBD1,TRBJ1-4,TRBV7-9,TGTGCCAGCAGCCAACCAGGGGGGGAAAAACTGTTTTTT,CASSQPGGEKLFF
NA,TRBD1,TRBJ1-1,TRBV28,TGTGCCAGCAGTCCTCGGACAGGGGGAATGAACACTGAAGCTTTCTTT,CASSPRTGGMNTEAFF
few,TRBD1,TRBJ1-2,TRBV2,TGTGCCAGCAGTGCCCGGACAGGGGGGAACTATGGCTACACCTTC,CASSARTGGNYGYTF
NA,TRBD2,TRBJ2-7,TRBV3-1,TGTGCCAGCAGCCAAGATGCGTCTAGCGGGACCTACGAGCAGTACTTC,CASSQDASSGTYEQYF
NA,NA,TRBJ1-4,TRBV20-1,TGCAGTGCTAGAGATCTAGTCCCCAGGGTAAATGAAAAACTGTTTTTT,CSARDLVPRVNEKLFF
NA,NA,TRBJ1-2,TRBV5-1,TGCGCCAGCAGCTTGGCCAGGCATAACTATGGCTACACCTTC,CASSLARHNYGYTF
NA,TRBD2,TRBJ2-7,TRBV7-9,TGTGCCAGCAGCCCGGCGGGGGGCCTATTCTCCTACGAGCAGTACTTC,CASSPAGGLFSYEQYF
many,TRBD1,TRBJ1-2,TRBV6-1,TGTGCCAGCAGTCCCACCTGGACAGGGGATGGCTACACCTTC,CASSPTWTGDGYTF
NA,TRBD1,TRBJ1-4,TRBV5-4,TGTGCCAGCAGCTTGGGACAGGGGTCGCTTGAAAAACTGTTTTTT,CASSLGQGSLEKLFF
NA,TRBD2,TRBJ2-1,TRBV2,TGTGCCAGCCGGTCGCGGGGGGGAGGGGAGCAGTTCTTC,CASRSRGGGEQFF